The source of this TCR beta chain is a study of blood T cell repertoires in COVID-19. Study-level information: Sites across the United States, Italy and Spain contributed samples from acute and convalescent COVID-19. From T cells, B-cell-depleted T cells, or PBMCs came the material, which was cDNA or gDNA.

V shed 6 bases, J shed 2 bases, and the junction held 4 bases outside the gene matches. This CDR3 spans 13 amino acids. The germline V gene encodes CDR1 MDHEN and CDR2 SYDVKM. Original methodology: Estimation of nucleated cell counts relied on the amplification of reference gene primers. Sequenced by immunoSEQ multiplex PCR; TCRdb stores in-frame clones only, minus some. V, J and clone size are taken as reported in that table, and D and trimming were inferred from the DNA itself. In the table there are roughly 70,000 clones, roughly 89% of which are singletons. This TCR derives from a woman aged 45-65 years with active COVID-19. Sequenced input: peripheral blood. This rearrangement joins TRBV28 to TRBJ2-7; 7 bases align to TRBD1. Written as DNA, the CDR3 is TGTGCCAGCAGCCCAGGGGGACCCTACGAGCAGTACTTC. Encoded protein: CASSPGGPYEQYF.